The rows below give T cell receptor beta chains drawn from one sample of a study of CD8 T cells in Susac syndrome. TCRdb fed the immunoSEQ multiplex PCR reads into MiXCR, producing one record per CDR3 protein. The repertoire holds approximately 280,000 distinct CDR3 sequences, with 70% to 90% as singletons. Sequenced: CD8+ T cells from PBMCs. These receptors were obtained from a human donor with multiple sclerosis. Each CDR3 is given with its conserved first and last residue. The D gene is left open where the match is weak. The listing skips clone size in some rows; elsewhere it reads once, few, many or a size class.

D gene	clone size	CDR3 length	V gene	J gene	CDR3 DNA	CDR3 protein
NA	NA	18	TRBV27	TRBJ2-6	TGTGCCAGCAGTTATGCCGGGCCGCCTCTCTCTGGGGCCAACGTCCTGACTTTC	CASSYAGPPLSGANVLTF
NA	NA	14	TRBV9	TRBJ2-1	TGTGCCAGCCAGACGGGCTCTTCCTACAATGAGCAGTTCTTC	CASQTGSSYNEQFF
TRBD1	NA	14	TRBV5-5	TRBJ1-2	TGTGCCAGCAGACTAATCAGGGGGACCTATGGCTACACCTTC	CASRLIRGTYGYTF
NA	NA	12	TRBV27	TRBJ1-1	TGTGCCAGCGGCTCCGGGGGCCTTGAAGCTTTCTTT	CASGSGGLEAFF
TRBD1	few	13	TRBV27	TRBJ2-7	TGTGCCAGCAGTAGGACAGGGGGCTACGAGCAGTACTTC	CASSRTGGYEQYF
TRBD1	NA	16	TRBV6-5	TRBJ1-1	TGTGCCAGCAGTTATTCACCTCAGGGGGCGGGCACTGAAGCTTTCTTT	CASSYSPQGAGTEAFF
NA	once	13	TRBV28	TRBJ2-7	TGTGCCAGCACGTCCGGGACGGTCTACGAGCAGTACTTC	CASTSGTVYEQYF
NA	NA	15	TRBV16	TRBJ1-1	TGTGCCAGCAGCCAATCGCAGGACTTGAACACTGAAGCTTTCTTT	CASSQSQDLNTEAFF
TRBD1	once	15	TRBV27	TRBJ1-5	TGTGCCAGCAGTTTGTTCGGGACAGCTAATCAGCCCCAGCATTTT	CASSLFGTANQPQHF
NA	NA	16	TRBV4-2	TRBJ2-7	TGTGCCAGCAGCCAAGAAGGGTCAGGTGGATCCTACGAGCAGTACTTC	CASSQEGSGGSYEQYF
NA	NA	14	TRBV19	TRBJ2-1	TGTGCCAGTAGTACAGCGGGCCATTACAATGAGCAGTTCTTC	CASSTAGHYNEQFF
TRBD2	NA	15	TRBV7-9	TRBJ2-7	TGTGCCAGCAGCTTACGAGCGGGATCCCTCTATGAGCAGTACTTC	CASSLRAGSLYEQYF
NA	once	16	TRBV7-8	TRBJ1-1	TGTGCCAGCAGCTTAGTTCAGGGGACGATGAACACTGAAGCTTTCTTT	CASSLVQGTMNTEAFF
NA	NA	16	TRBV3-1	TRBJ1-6	TGTGCCAGCAGCCATACCGGACATTCGACCTATTCACCCCTCCACTTT	CASSHTGHSTYSPLHF
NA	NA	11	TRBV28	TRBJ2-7	TGTGCCAGCACCCCGGGTTGGGAGCAGTACTTC	CASTPGWEQYF
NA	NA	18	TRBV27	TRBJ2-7	TGTGCCAGCAGTTTGAAATTTCTAATGGCGGGTGGCTCCTACGAGCAGTACTTC	CASSLKFLMAGGSYEQYF